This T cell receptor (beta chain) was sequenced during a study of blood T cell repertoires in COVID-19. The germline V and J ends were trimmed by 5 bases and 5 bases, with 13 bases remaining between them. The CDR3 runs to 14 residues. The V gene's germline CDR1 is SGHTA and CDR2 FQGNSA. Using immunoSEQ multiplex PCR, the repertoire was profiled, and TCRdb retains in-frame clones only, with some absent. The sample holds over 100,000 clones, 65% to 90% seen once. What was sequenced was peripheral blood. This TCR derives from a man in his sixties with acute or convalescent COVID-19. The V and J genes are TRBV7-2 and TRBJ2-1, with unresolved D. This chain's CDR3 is CASSPRVYNNEQFF. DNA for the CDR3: TGTGCCAGCAGCCCCCGAGTGTATAACAATGAGCAGTTCTTC.